This TCR beta chain was captured by sequencing in a study of identical twins. The study, taken as a whole, reports: Zero-insertion analyses might be partly confounded by invariant T cells like MAIT and iNKT.

TCRdb re-analysed the 5' RACE reads in MiXCR, keeping a single row per CDR3 protein. The sample holds about 1.7 million distinct CDR3 sequences, around 33% seen once. Germline assignment: CDR1 SQVTM and CDR2 ANQGSEA. The CDR3 runs 11 residues. V lost 6 bases, J lost 6 bases, and 11 bases lay in between. This clonotype was recorded many times. The antigen remains unidentified. The receptor was isolated from a newborn girl in good health. The chain couples TRBV29-1 to TRBJ1-2; TRBD1 is a possible D gene (6 bases). Sequencing was carried out using cord blood. CDR3 nucleotides: TGCAGCGTAGGGGGGCCTGATGGCTACACCTTC. It encodes CSVGGPDGYTF.